This TCR beta chain is drawn from a study of T cell repertoires in cytomegalovirus infection. Overall study context: Indications came from public TCR beta signatures; they pointed to CMV infection and to a matching HLA type.

As for this clonotype: No antigen is known for it.

TCRdb called the reads again in MiXCR, with one record for every CDR3 protein. The table includes about 830,000 distinct CDR3 sequences, approximately 30% detected once. CDR1 SGHTS and CDR2 YDEGEE come from the germline V gene. The ends lost 6 bases at V and 7 bases at J; junction bases unmatched: 10. The CDR3 runs to 14 residues. Study findings and constraints: HLA-C-restricted, CMV-specific TCR beta clonotypes were dominant ex vivo.

The receptor comes from a human donor in good health (CMV status not recorded). Some clones in this sample may be carry-over from other donors' samples. The specimen was cultured CD8+ T cells from PBMCs, collected from culture after CMV antigen stimulation. The V call is TRBV5-8, the J call TRBJ1-5; 7 nucleotides align to TRBD1. The CDR3: CASTSTGARQPQHF. The CDR3 DNA follows: TGTGCCAGCACATCCACAGGGGCAAGGCAGCCCCAGCATTTT.